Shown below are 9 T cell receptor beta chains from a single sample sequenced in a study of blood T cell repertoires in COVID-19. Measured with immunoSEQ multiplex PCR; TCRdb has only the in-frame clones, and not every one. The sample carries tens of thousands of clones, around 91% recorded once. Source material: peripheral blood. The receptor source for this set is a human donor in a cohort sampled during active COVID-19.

The chain's CDR3 is CASRVENDRHSGNTIYF. The CDR3 bases are TGTGCCAGTAGGGTAGAAAACGACAGGCACTCTGGAAACACCATATATTTT. The chain carries TRBV19 and TRBJ1-3; weak D call: TRBD1 (6 bases). Trimming shortened V by 6 bases and J by 0 bases, and 18 bases separated the two germline ends. The germline V gene has CDR1 LNHDA and CDR2 SQIVND (reference sequence). This CDR3 is built from 17 residues. Supplemented by reference TRBV19 and TRBJ1-3, the full variable domain reads DGGITQSPKYLFRKEGQNVTLSCEQNLNHDAMYWYRQDPGQGLRLIYYSQIVNDFQKGDIAEGYSVSREKKESFPLTVTSAQKNPTAFYLCASRVENDRHSGNTIYFGEGSWLTVV.

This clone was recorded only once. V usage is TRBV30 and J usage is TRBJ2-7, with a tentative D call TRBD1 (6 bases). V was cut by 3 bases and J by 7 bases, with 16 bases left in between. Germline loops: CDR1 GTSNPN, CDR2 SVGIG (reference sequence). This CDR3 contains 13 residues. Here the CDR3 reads CAWSLHRVREQYF. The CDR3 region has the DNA TGTGCCTGGAGCCTACACAGGGTCCGGGAGCAGTACTTC.

CDR3 sequence (DNA): TGTGCCAGCAGCCCGACGCTAGCGGGGGGGCGCGAGCAGTACTTC. Its protein is CASSPTLAGGREQYF. This chain links TRBV5-6 with TRBJ2-7; 12 nucleotides line up with TRBD2. The germline CDR1 and CDR2 sequences are SGHDT and YYEEEE. V was clipped by 4 bases and J by 6 bases; unmatched bases: 8. This CDR3 has 15 amino acids.

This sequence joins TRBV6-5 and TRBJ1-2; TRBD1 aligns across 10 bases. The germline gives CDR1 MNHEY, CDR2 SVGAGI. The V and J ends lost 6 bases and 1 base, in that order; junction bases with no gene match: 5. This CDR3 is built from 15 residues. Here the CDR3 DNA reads TGTGCCAGCAGCCGGGACAGGGGATTTAACTATGGCTACACCTTC. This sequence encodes CASSRDRGFNYGYTF.

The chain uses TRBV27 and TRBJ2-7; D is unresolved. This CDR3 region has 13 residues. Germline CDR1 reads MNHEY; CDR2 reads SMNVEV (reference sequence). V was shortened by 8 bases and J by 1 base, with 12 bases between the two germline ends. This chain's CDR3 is CASRFSVSYEQYF. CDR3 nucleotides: TGTGCCAGCCGGTTTTCGGTTTCCTACGAGCAGTACTTC.

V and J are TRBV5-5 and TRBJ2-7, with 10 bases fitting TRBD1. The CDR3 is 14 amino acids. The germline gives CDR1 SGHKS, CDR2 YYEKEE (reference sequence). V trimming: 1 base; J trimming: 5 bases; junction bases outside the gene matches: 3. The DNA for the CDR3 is TGTGCCAGCAGCTTGATTGGACAGGGGGACGAGCAGTACTTC. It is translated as CASSLIGQGDEQYF.

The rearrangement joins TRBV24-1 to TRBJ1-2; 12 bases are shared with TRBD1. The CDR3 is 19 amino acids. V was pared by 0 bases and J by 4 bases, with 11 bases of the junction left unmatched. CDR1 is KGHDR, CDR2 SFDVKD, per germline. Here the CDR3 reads CATSDLPRDRGRPAYGYTF. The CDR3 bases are TGTGCCACCAGTGATTTGCCGAGGGACAGGGGGCGCCCCGCCTATGGCTACACCTTC.

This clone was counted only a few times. The CDR3 DNA is TGTGCCAGCTACGGAGGCCAAAACTATGGCTACACCTTC. It translates to CASYGGQNYGYTF. The chain couples TRBV2 to TRBJ1-2; D is ambiguous. Per the germline V gene, CDR1 is SNHLY and CDR2 is FYNNEI. This CDR3 has 13 residues. The ends were cut back, 8 bases at V and 2 bases at J, with 12 bases in the middle.

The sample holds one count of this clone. CDR3 nucleotides: TGTGCCAGTAGCCAACCCTACAGGGTCGGTTATGGCTACACCTTC. Its protein product is CASSQPYRVGYGYTF. J is TRBJ1-2 and V is TRBV19; a possible D gene is TRBD1 (6 bases). This CDR3 spans 15 amino acids. With 6 bases removed from V and 5 bases from J, the gap between germline ends came to 19 bases. Per the germline V gene, CDR1 is LNHDA and CDR2 is SQIVND (reference sequence).